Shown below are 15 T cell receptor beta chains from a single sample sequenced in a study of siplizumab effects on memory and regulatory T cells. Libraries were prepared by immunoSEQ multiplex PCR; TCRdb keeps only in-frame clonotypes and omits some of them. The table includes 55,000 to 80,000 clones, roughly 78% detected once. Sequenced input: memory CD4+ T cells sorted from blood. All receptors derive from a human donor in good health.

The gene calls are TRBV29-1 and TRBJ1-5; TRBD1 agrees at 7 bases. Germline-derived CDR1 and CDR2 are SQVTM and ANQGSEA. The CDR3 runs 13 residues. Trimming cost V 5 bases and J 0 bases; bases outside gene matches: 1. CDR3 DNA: TGCAGCGTTAAGGGGGCTAGCAATCAGCCCCAGCATTTT. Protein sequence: CSVKGASNQPQHF.

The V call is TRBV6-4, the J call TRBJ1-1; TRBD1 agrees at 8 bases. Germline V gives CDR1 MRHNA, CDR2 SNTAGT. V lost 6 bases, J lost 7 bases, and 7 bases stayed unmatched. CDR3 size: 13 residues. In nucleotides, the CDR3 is TGTGCCAGCAGGGGACAGGCGGAGGGTGAAGCTTTCTTT. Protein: CASRGQAEGEAFF.

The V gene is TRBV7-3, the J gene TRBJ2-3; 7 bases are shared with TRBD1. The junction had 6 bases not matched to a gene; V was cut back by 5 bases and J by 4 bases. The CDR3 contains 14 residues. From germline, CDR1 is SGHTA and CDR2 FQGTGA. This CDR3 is CASSLTGAADTQYF. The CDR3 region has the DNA TGTGCCAGCAGCCTCACAGGGGCCGCAGATACGCAGTATTTT.

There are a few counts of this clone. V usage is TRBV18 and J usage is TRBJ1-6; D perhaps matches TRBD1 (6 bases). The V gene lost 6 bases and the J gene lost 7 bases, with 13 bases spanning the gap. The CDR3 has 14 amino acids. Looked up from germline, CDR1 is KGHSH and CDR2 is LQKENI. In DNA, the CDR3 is TGTGCCAGCTCCTTAAACGACAGGAATTCACCCCTCCACTTT. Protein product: CASSLNDRNSPLHF.

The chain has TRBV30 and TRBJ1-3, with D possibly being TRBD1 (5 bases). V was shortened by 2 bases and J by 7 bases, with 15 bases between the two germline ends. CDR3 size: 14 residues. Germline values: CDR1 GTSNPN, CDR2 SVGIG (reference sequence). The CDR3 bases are TGTGCCTGGAGTCACGGGGGAAAGCTCAACACCATATATTTT. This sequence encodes CAWSHGGKLNTIYF.

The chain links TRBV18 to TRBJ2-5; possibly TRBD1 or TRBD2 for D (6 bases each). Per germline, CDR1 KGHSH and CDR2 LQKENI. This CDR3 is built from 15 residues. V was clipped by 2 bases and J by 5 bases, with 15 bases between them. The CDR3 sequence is CASSPFTRGGETQYF. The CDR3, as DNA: TGTGCCAGCTCACCATTCACACGAGGGGGGGAGACCCAGTACTTC.

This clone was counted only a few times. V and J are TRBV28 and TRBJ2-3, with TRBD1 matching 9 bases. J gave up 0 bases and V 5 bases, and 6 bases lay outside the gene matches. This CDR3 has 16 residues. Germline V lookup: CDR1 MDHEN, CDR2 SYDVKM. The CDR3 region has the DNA TGTGCCAGCAGTGTTACAGGGGGCGGTAGCACAGATACGCAGTATTTT. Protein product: CASSVTGGGSTDTQYF.

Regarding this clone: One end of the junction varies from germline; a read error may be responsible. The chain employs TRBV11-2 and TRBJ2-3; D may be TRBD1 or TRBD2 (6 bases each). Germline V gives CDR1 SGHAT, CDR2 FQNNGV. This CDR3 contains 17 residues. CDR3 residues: CASSLDRVGGPTNTQYF. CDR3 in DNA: TGTGCCAGCAGCTTAGATCGGGTAGGGGGGCCCACAAATACGCAGTATTTT.

The CDR3 sequence: CASSQGGPGPYEQYF. Written as DNA, the CDR3 is TGCGCCAGCAGCCAAGGAGGTCCAGGGCCCTACGAGCAGTACTTC. The chain uses TRBV4-3 and TRBJ2-7, with D possibly being TRBD1 (5 bases). The V and J ends lost 1 base and 2 bases respectively, with 12 bases between them. The CDR3 covers 15 residues. The V gene's germline CDR1 is LGHNA and CDR2 YSLEER.

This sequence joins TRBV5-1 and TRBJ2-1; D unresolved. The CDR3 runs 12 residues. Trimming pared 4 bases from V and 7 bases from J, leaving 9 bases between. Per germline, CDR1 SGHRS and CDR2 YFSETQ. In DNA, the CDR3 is TGCGCCAGCAGCACGGGCCGGAATGAGCAGTTCTTC. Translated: CASSTGRNEQFF.

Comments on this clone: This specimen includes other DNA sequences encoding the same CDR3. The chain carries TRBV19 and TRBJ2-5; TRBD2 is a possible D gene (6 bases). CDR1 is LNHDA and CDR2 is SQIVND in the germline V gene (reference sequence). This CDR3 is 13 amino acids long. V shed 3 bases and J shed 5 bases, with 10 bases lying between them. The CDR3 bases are TGTGCCAGTAGTATTGGTGGAGGGGAGACCCAGTACTTC. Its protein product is CASSIGGGETQYF.

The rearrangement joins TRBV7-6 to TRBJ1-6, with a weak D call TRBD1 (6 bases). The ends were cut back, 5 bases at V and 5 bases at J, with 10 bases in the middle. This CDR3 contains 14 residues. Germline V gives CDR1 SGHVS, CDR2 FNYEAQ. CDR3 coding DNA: TGTGCCAGCAGCCGTACAGGGAATAATTCACCCCTCCACTTT. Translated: CASSRTGNNSPLHF.

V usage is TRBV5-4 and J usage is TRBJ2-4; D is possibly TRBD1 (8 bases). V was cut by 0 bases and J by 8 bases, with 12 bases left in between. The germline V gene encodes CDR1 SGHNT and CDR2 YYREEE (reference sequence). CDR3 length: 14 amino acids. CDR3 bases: TGTGCCAGCAGCTTGGGACAGGGGAGGGACATTCAGTACTTC. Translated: CASSLGQGRDIQYF.

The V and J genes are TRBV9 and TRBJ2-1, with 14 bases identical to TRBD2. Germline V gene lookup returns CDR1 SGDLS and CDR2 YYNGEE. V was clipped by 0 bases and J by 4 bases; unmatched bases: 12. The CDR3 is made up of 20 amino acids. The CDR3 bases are TGTGCCAGCAGCGTAGGGACTAGCGGGGGGCAATTTTCGGTTTACAATGAGCAGTTCTTC. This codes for CASSVGTSGGQFSVYNEQFF.

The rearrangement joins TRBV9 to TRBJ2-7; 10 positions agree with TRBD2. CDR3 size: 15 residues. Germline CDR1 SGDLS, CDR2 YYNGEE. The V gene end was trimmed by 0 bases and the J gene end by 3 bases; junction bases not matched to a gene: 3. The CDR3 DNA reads TGTGCCAGCAGCGTAGCTTCTAGCGGGGGCTACGAGCAGTACTTC. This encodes CASSVASSGGYEQYF. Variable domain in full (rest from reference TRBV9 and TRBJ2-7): DSGVTQTPKHLITATGQRVTLRCSPRSGDLSVYWYQQSLDQGLQFLIQYYNGEERAKGNILERFSAQQFPDLHSELNLSSLELGDSALYFCASSVASSGGYEQYFGPGTRLTVT.